This TCR beta chain appears in the sequencing data of a study of blood T cell repertoires in COVID-19. The CDR3 has 15 residues. V was trimmed by 1 base and J by 1 base, leaving 8 bases between them. CDR1 and CDR2 from the germline V gene are KGHSH and LQKENI. TCRdb's copy holds only in-frame clones and misses some; the assay was immunoSEQ multiplex PCR. The table lists 100,000 to 110,000 clones, roughly 90% of them singletons. The sequenced sample consisted of peripheral blood. The chain links TRBV18 to TRBJ1-3; D call uncertain. The clonotype was recovered from a man between 25 and 39 years old in a cohort sampled during active COVID-19. The DNA of the CDR3 is TGTGCCAGCTCACCACTTCCAGTATCTGGAAACACCATATATTTT. It codes for CASSPLPVSGNTIYF.